The rows below give T cell receptor beta chains drawn from one sample of a study of blood T cell repertoires in COVID-19. The method was immunoSEQ multiplex PCR; TCRdb's version includes in-frame clones alone and lacks a portion of them. Of approximately 31,000 clones listed, over 75% are singletons. The sample consisted of peripheral blood. These receptors were collected from a woman aged 55 to 70 with active COVID-19. Each CDR3 is given with its conserved first and last residue. The order of the fields is CDR3 length, V gene, J gene, CDR3 protein.

len: 15; v_gene: TRBV28; j_gene: TRBJ1-2; CDR3aa: CASSLRRGLLYGYTF
len: 15; v_gene: TRBV3-1/TRBV3-2; j_gene: TRBJ1-3; CDR3aa: CASSQLDRGLNTIYF
len: 15; v_gene: TRBV5-1; j_gene: TRBJ1-3; CDR3aa: CASSLATGTGNTIYF
len: 13; v_gene: TRBV14; j_gene: TRBJ1-2; CDR3aa: CASSQQTNYGYTF
len: 14; v_gene: TRBV7-8; j_gene: TRBJ1-2; CDR3aa: CASSLGDRAYGYTF
len: 11; v_gene: TRBV28; j_gene: TRBJ1-1; CDR3aa: CASSTTVEAFF
len: 15; v_gene: TRBV11-3; j_gene: TRBJ2-1; CDR3aa: CASSLGVQVGNEQFF
len: 14; v_gene: TRBV29-1; j_gene: TRBJ1-1; CDR3aa: CSGYGGNEGTEAFF
len: 12; v_gene: TRBV6-5; j_gene: TRBJ1-1; CDR3aa: CASSQMNTEAFF
len: 16; v_gene: TRBV7-2; j_gene: TRBJ2-5; CDR3aa: CASSLEWRGGGETQYF
len: 15; v_gene: TRBV3-1/TRBV3-2; j_gene: TRBJ1-6; CDR3aa: CASSQVGTANSPLHF
len: 11; v_gene: TRBV2; j_gene: TRBJ2-7; CDR3aa: CACPIQNEQYF
len: 15; v_gene: TRBV5-5; j_gene: TRBJ2-7; CDR3aa: CASSLGSGQRYEQYF
len: 14; v_gene: TRBV18; j_gene: TRBJ1-1; CDR3aa: CASSPDRGGTEAFF
len: 12; v_gene: TRBV11-2; j_gene: TRBJ2-3; CDR3aa: CASSFGTDTQYF
len: 12; v_gene: TRBV3-1/TRBV3-2; j_gene: TRBJ2-5; CDR3aa: CASSHSLETQYF
len: 14; v_gene: TRBV2; j_gene: TRBJ1-2; CDR3aa: CASSEGTGIYGYTF
len: 15; v_gene: TRBV19; j_gene: TRBJ2-1; CDR3aa: CASSIGLAGVSEQFF
len: 15; v_gene: TRBV9; j_gene: TRBJ1-6; CDR3aa: CASSVNTGGNSPLHF
len: 12; v_gene: TRBV18; j_gene: TRBJ2-7; CDR3aa: CASSKLNYEQYF
len: 16; v_gene: TRBV18; j_gene: TRBJ2-5; CDR3aa: CASSPSTGGDQETQYF
len: 14; v_gene: TRBV19; j_gene: TRBJ2-1; CDR3aa: CASSEGVAGNEQFF
len: 15; v_gene: TRBV5-6; j_gene: TRBJ2-1; CDR3aa: CASSLVWGGLNEQFF
len: 12; v_gene: TRBV2; j_gene: TRBJ2-2; CDR3aa: CASSQGAGELFF
len: 15; v_gene: TRBV6-6; j_gene: TRBJ1-1; CDR3aa: CASSSDQGLNTEAFF
len: 13; v_gene: TRBV11-3; j_gene: TRBJ2-1; CDR3aa: CASGGGSTNEQFF
len: 20; v_gene: TRBV4-1; j_gene: TRBJ2-3; CDR3aa: CASSLNPGGSLPRSTDTQYF
len: 11; v_gene: TRBV25-1; j_gene: TRBJ2-3; CDR3aa: CASSDRYTQYF
len: 15; v_gene: TRBV9; j_gene: TRBJ2-4; CDR3aa: CASSVDGGRENIQYF
len: 14; v_gene: TRBV7-9; j_gene: TRBJ2-2; CDR3aa: CAPSLGRGSGELFF
len: 15; v_gene: TRBV18; j_gene: TRBJ2-1; CDR3aa: CASSLLAGRENEQFF
len: 16; v_gene: TRBV18; j_gene: TRBJ2-7; CDR3aa: CASSPQSQGISYEQYF
len: 16; v_gene: TRBV7-2; j_gene: TRBJ2-7; CDR3aa: CASSLAGGRVSYEQYF
len: 16; v_gene: TRBV15; j_gene: TRBJ2-3; CDR3aa: CATSRESGQGTDTQYF
len: 13; v_gene: TRBV20-1; j_gene: TRBJ1-2; CDR3aa: CSASPDKTYGYTF
len: 13; v_gene: TRBV6-1; j_gene: TRBJ2-7; CDR3aa: CASSELAGGMRYF
len: 16; v_gene: TRBV21-1; j_gene: TRBJ1-6; CDR3aa: CASSMPGDSFNSPLHF
len: 15; v_gene: TRBV2; j_gene: TRBJ2-5; CDR3aa: CASSSAGIGGETQYF
len: 15; v_gene: TRBV7-9; j_gene: TRBJ1-2; CDR3aa: CASSFSGDRDYGYTF
len: 16; v_gene: TRBV6-1; j_gene: TRBJ1-2; CDR3aa: CASSEEGTEPNYGYTF
len: 12; v_gene: TRBV7-2; j_gene: TRBJ1-2; CDR3aa: CASSLGQYGYTF
len: 13; v_gene: TRBV7-9; j_gene: TRBJ2-1; CDR3aa: CASSLNMGGEQFF
len: 14; v_gene: TRBV20-1; j_gene: TRBJ2-3; CDR3aa: CSASNWLAGDTQYF
len: 15; v_gene: TRBV19; j_gene: TRBJ2-5; CDR3aa: CASSFSGTYQETQYF
len: 17; v_gene: TRBV5-1; j_gene: TRBJ2-3; CDR3aa: CASRRSGVGASTDTQYF
len: 13; v_gene: TRBV24-1; j_gene: TRBJ2-1; CDR3aa: CATRTSGYGEQFF